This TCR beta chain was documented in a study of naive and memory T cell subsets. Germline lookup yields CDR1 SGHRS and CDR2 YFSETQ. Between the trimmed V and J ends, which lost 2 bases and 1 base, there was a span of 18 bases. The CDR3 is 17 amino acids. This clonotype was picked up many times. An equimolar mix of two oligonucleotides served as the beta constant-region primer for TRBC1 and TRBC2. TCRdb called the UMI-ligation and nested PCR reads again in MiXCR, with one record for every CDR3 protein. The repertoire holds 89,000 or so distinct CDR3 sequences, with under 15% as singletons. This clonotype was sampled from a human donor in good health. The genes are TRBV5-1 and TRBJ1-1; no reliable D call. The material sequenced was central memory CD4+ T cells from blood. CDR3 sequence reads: CASSLAPGRKPNTEAFF. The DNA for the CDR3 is TGCGCCAGCAGCTTAGCCCCGGGTCGTAAACCGAACACTGAAGCTTTCTTT.